The source of this T cell receptor (beta chain) is a study of multiple sclerosis patients with progressive multifocal leukoencephalopathy. Documented time point: roughly 13 months of natalizumab therapy. Findings and limits, study-wide: Whether JC virus or general immunocompromise explains the findings remained unclear. Expanded clones at PML onset predated and persisted through natalizumab therapy. At PML onset, no shared TRBV or TRBJ gene usage was seen.

In regard to this clone: Its antigen is undetermined.

The protocol was immunoSEQ multiplex PCR, while the TCRdb copy is restricted to in-frame clones and leaves out a portion. This table holds 25,000 to 30,000 clones, about 90% found once. The germline CDR1 and CDR2 sequences are LGHNA and YSLEER. V lost 3 bases and J 3 bases, leaving 23 bases between the germline ends. This CDR3 contains 18 residues. This sequence originates from a human donor with multiple sclerosis. The genes are TRBV4-3 and TRBJ1-2; no firm D call. The sequencing used PBMCs, collected from a patient treated with natalizumab. CDR3 nucleotide sequence: TGCGCCAGCAGCCACCAACGGCGGGCTTTTGGCGGAGACTATGGCTACACCTTC. It codes for CASSHQRRAFGGDYGYTF.